These T cell receptor beta chains were read from a single sample in a study of cytomegalovirus exposure and HLA in healthy donors. Only in-frame clones appear in the TCRdb table, and some are missing; sequencing was by immunoSEQ multiplex PCR. The sample has roughly 330,000 clones, roughly 90% seen once. Sequenced: PBMCs. The receptors originated from a woman in her twenties or thirties in good health and CMV-seropositive. CDR3s include the opening cysteine and the closing phenylalanine or tryptophan. The D gene is left open where the match is weak. Part of the rows lack a size; the others show once, few, many or a class for expanded clones.

v_gene	j_gene	d_gene	abundance	CDR3nt	CDR3aa
TRBV30	TRBJ2-7	TRBD2	NA	TGTGCCTGGAGCCCTCTCCAGCGGGAGGGTAACGAGCAGTACTTC	CAWSPLQREGNEQYF
TRBV25-1	TRBJ2-3	TRBD2	NA	TGTGCCAGCAGTGACCACGGGACTAGCGGGAGGGTGGATACGCAGTATTTT	CASSDHGTSGRVDTQYF
TRBV7-8	TRBJ2-1	TRBD1	NA	TGTGCCAGCGGGGTTCCCGGGACAGGGGTTGGTGAGCAGTTCTTC	CASGVPGTGVGEQFF
TRBV19	TRBJ2-7	NA	NA	TGTGCCAGTAGTGGTGAGCGGCACATCTCCTACGAGCAGTACTTC	CASSGERHISYEQYF
TRBV28	TRBJ1-2	NA	NA	TGTGCCAGCAGCCCAGACATCTATGGCTACACCTTC	CASSPDIYGYTF
TRBV2	TRBJ2-3	TRBD2	NA	TGTGCCAGCAGACTTTCGGGAGGGCCGAATACGCAGTATTTT	CASRLSGGPNTQYF
TRBV30	TRBJ2-3	TRBD2	NA	TGTGCCTGGAGGCTAGCGGGAGACTCCGATACGCAGTATTTT	CAWRLAGDSDTQYF
TRBV9	TRBJ2-1	TRBD2	NA	TGTGCCAGCAGCGGTACGGGGCCACTAGCGGGATACAATGAGCAGTTCTTC	CASSGTGPLAGYNEQFF
TRBV28	TRBJ1-5	NA	NA	TGTGCCAGCAGTTTAGCCGCGAGTCAGCCCCAGCATTTT	CASSLAASQPQHF
TRBV28	TRBJ1-2	NA	NA	TGTGCCAGCAGTCTTGGGGGGCGCCCGAGTGCCTATGGCTACACCTTC	CASSLGGRPSAYGYTF
TRBV11-3	TRBJ2-7	TRBD1	NA	TGTGCCAGTCTAGAGGGGGCATCCTACGAGCAGTACTTC	CASLEGASYEQYF
TRBV30	TRBJ1-4	TRBD1	NA	TGTGCCTGTCAGGGGGCGCCTAATGAAAAACTGTTTTTT	CACQGAPNEKLFF
TRBV4-3	TRBJ2-3	TRBD2	NA	TGCGCCAGCAGCTTCGGGAGGGCAGATACGCAGTATTTT	CASSFGRADTQYF
TRBV2	TRBJ2-7	NA	NA	TGTGCCAGCAGCCAGACCACAGGGAACCCCTACGAGCAGTACTTC	CASSQTTGNPYEQYF
TRBV27	TRBJ2-7	NA	NA	TGTGCCAGCAGTTTTCGGCGTACCCTGGGGGGCTACGAGCAGTACTTC	CASSFRRTLGGYEQYF
TRBV6-5	TRBJ1-6	TRBD1	few	TGTGCCAGCAGCCGACGGACAGGGGATAATTCACCCCTCCACTTT	CASSRRTGDNSPLHF
TRBV6-5	TRBJ1-1	NA	NA	TGTGCCAGCAGCTTGCTGGGTGGGGGCGATGAAGCTTTCTTT	CASSLLGGGDEAFF
TRBV5-1	TRBJ2-2	NA	NA	TGCGCCAGCAGGGGGGACGCCGGGGAGCTGTTTTTT	CASRGDAGELFF
TRBV5-1	TRBJ1-5	NA	NA	TGCGCCAGCAGCACCGACGGTAGCAATCAGCCCCAGCATTTT	CASSTDGSNQPQHF
TRBV5-4	TRBJ2-7	NA	NA	TGTGCCAGCAGCAAACCGGGCTCAACTAGCAGGGTCCCCACCGAGCAGTACTTC	CASSKPGSTSRVPTEQYF
TRBV6-5	TRBJ2-7	TRBD1	NA	TGTGCCAGCAGGCAACCCGGGACAGCCCCTCCAGGAAACTTC	CASRQPGTAPPGNF
TRBV7-3	TRBJ1-1	TRBD1	once	TGTGCCAGCAGCTTAGGACAGGGGGGCCCTGAAGCTTTCTTT	CASSLGQGGPEAFF
TRBV27	TRBJ1-2	TRBD1	NA	TGTGCCTGCCGGGACAGGGCTGGTTCTCTTGGCTACACCTTC	CACRDRAGSLGYTF
TRBV30	TRBJ1-1	NA	NA	TGTGCCTGGAGTGCGACCATGAACACTGAAGCTTTCTTT	CAWSATMNTEAFF
TRBV15	TRBJ1-2	NA	few	TGTGCCACCAGCAGAGGCCAAAGGTATGGCTACACCTTC	CATSRGQRYGYTF
TRBV27	TRBJ2-7	NA	NA	TGTGCCAGCAGTTTACAGGGGAGCTACGAGCAGTACTTC	CASSLQGSYEQYF
TRBV28	TRBJ1-1	TRBD1	NA	TGTGCCAGCAGTCTACAGGGGGCGCGCACTGAAGCTTTCTTT	CASSLQGARTEAFF
TRBV27	TRBJ2-7	TRBD1	NA	TGTGCCAGCAGTTTATCGACAGGGATAGTCTACGAGCAGTACTTC	CASSLSTGIVYEQYF
TRBV10-3	TRBJ2-7	NA	NA	TGTGCCATCAGAGCAGGGGAAGGCGAGCAGTACTTC	CAIRAGEGEQYF
TRBV7-9	TRBJ1-5	NA	NA	TGTGCCAGCAGCCTCCGGGCCCCTAGCAATCAGCCCCAGCATTTT	CASSLRAPSNQPQHF
TRBV29-1	TRBJ2-3	TRBD1	NA	TGCAGCGTTGCCAAAAACAGGGGGAGTGGCACAGATACGCAGTATTTT	CSVAKNRGSGTDTQYF
TRBV2	TRBJ1-2	NA	NA	TGTGCCAGAGGCCACCGGACTAACTATGGCTACACCTTC	CARGHRTNYGYTF
TRBV13	TRBJ2-7	NA	NA	TGTGCCAGCAGCTTGGTGGGGGAGCAGTACTTC	CASSLVGEQYF
TRBV30	TRBJ1-1	NA	NA	TGTGCCTGGAGGGCGGCGAGGGGGGACACTGAAGCTTTCTTT	CAWRAARGDTEAFF
TRBV6-5	TRBJ1-2	NA	NA	TGTGCCAGCAGGACGGGGGGAGGGGTTGGCTACACCTTC	CASRTGGGVGYTF
TRBV27	TRBJ2-6	NA	NA	TGTGCCAGCAGTTTATCGGCGTACTCTGGGGCCAACGTCCTGACTTTC	CASSLSAYSGANVLTF
TRBV5-1	TRBJ1-4	TRBD1	NA	TGCGCCAGCAGCCCGGATCCGGGGACAGGGGGTGAAAAACTGTTTTTT	CASSPDPGTGGEKLFF
TRBV7-2	TRBJ2-7	TRBD1	NA	TGTGCCAGCAGAACCGGGACAGGGTTCCACGAGCAGTACTTC	CASRTGTGFHEQYF
TRBV11-3	TRBJ2-2	TRBD1	NA	TGTGCCAGCAGCTCTATGGGGACAGCTGCGAACACCGGGGAGCTGTTTTTT	CASSSMGTAANTGELFF
TRBV9	TRBJ1-2	NA	NA	TGTGCCAGCAGCGTAGAAACGGACTATGGCTACACCTTC	CASSVETDYGYTF
TRBV7-3	TRBJ2-7	NA	NA	TGTGCCAGCAGCCGGGACGGTAACTCCTACGAGCAGTACTTC	CASSRDGNSYEQYF
TRBV5-4	TRBJ2-1	NA	NA	TGTGCCAGCAGCTCGGAGAGACAGGCTGGCGAGCAGTTCTTC	CASSSERQAGEQFF
TRBV2	TRBJ2-3	NA	NA	TGTGCCAGCTTACCTGCCGGCACAGATACGCAGTATTTT	CASLPAGTDTQYF
TRBV5-1	TRBJ2-1	NA	NA	TGCGCCAGCAGCTTTCGAGGGGATGAGCAGTTCTTC	CASSFRGDEQFF
TRBV2	TRBJ2-1	TRBD1	NA	TGTGCCAGCAGGGGAACGGGACAGAAAGCCTACAATGAGCAGTTCTTC	CASRGTGQKAYNEQFF